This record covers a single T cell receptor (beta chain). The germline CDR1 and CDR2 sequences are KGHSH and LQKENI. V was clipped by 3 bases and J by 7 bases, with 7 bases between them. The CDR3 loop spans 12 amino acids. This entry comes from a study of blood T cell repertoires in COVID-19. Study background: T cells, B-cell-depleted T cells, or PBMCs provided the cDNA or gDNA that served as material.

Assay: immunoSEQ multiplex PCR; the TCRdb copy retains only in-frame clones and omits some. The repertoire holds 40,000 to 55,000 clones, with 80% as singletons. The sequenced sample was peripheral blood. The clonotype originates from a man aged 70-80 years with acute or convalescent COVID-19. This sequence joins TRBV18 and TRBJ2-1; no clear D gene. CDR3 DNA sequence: TGTGCCAGCTCACCCTTCGAGAATGAGCAGTTCTTC. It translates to CASSPFENEQFF.